Below, 17 T cell receptor beta chains from the same sample are listed, as sequenced in a study of T-cell reconstitution after alpha-beta-depleted transplantation in children. Unique molecular identifiers tagged the TCRbeta library. TCRdb re-called the PCR reads through MiXCR, storing one row per CDR3 protein. The sample contains about 610,000 distinct CDR3 sequences, roughly a tenth of which appear only once. The sample was PBMCs from the stem cell graft donor, taken from the stem cell graft. Receptors were obtained from a human donor who donated a stem cell graft to a child with acute myeloid leukemia.

The chain has TRBV12-3 or TRBV12-4 and TRBJ2-1; 7 bases fit TRBD2. The CDR3 is made up of 15 amino acids. The V segment lost 5 bases and the J segment 9 bases; nucleotides outside the gene matches: 13. The CDR3 DNA reads TGTGCCAGCAGTCACCGGACTAGTCTGGGCGGTGAGCAGTTCTTC. It is translated as CASSHRTSLGGEQFF.

This clonotype was recorded at least ten times. J is TRBJ2-1 and V is TRBV6-2 or TRBV6-3, with 11 positions matching TRBD2. Germline CDR1 reads MNHEY; CDR2 reads SVGEGT. The ends lost 2 bases at V and 7 bases at J; junction bases unmatched: 10. CDR3 size: 17 residues. The CDR3 region is CASSYALAGGGRNEQFF. CDR3 bases: TGTGCCAGCAGTTACGCATTAGCGGGAGGGGGAAGGAATGAGCAGTTCTTC.

This clonotype was detected many times. J is TRBJ1-1 and V is TRBV12-3 or TRBV12-4; the D is unclear. Trimming cost V 3 bases and J 1 base, with 9 bases left between them. This CDR3 is 14 amino acids long. For the CDR3, the DNA is TGTGCCAGCAGTTTGGTCCACGAGAACACTGAAGCTTTCTTT. Translated: CASSLVHENTEAFF.

CDR3 region: CATSRDSRGEQYF. CDR3 DNA: TGTGCCACCAGCAGAGATAGCCGTGGCGAGCAGTACTTC. The rearrangement links TRBV15 to TRBJ2-7, with D unresolved. CDR3 size: 13 residues. V dropped 0 bases and J dropped 6 bases, with 9 bases sitting between them. The V gene's germline CDR1 is LNHNV and CDR2 YYDKDF (reference sequence).

In nucleotides, the CDR3 is TGTGCCTGGAGTGATGGTTTAGGCCAGCCCCAGCATTTT. Its translation: CAWSDGLGQPQHF. The chain carries TRBV30 and TRBJ1-5; D gene ambiguous. V was cut by 1 base and J by 7 bases, with 11 bases left in between. This CDR3 contains 13 residues. Germline V gene sequence: CDR1 GTSNPN, CDR2 SVGIG (reference sequence).

This clonotype was counted between two and nine times. The gene calls are TRBV20-1 and TRBJ2-3; TRBD2 matches 8 bases. This CDR3 contains 19 residues. V lost 3 bases and J lost 0; bases outside the gene matches: 17. Germline V gene lookup returns CDR1 DFQATT and CDR2 SNEGSKA (reference sequence). The CDR3 coding sequence is TGCAGTGCTAGGGGGGAACTAGCGGAGCGGGCCGCTAGCACAGATACGCAGTATTTT. It encodes CSARGELAERAASTDTQYF.

The chain combines TRBV14 with TRBJ2-5; D possibly corresponds to TRBD2 (5 bases). The germline V gene has CDR1 SGHDN and CDR2 FVKESK. The CDR3 runs 16 residues. V lost 3 bases, J lost 2 bases, and 16 bases lay in between. The CDR3 DNA reads TGTGCCAGCAGCCAGGGGAGCCTAAGAAGACAAGAGACCCAGTACTTC. It encodes CASSQGSLRRQETQYF.

This clonotype has at least ten counts. The chain carries TRBV20-1 and TRBJ2-7, with 7 bases fitting TRBD1. From germline, CDR1 is DFQATT and CDR2 SNEGSKA (reference sequence). J lost 7 bases, V lost 1 base, and 13 bases had no gene match. This CDR3 spans 15 amino acids. The CDR3 spells CSARGNTGVVAEQYF. In DNA, the CDR3 is TGCAGTGCTAGAGGCAACACAGGGGTGGTAGCTGAGCAGTACTTC.

This clonotype was picked up many times. The J gene is TRBJ2-1, the V gene TRBV2; perhaps TRBD1 as D (6 bases). Germline-derived CDR1 and CDR2 are SNHLY and FYNNEI. There are 14 residues in the CDR3. Trimming removed 4 bases from V and 8 bases from J, with 15 bases in between. DNA for the CDR3: TGTGCCAGCAGTGTTGACAGGTTTTGGGATGAGCAGTTCTTC. It codes for CASSVDRFWDEQFF.

This clonotype occurred a few times. This chain joins TRBV28 and TRBJ2-5; 9 bases align to TRBD1. V dropped 5 bases and J dropped 7; count of bases not matched to a gene: 8. CDR1 and CDR2 from the germline V gene are MDHEN and SYDVKM. The CDR3 spans 14 residues. The CDR3: CASSPPGQGLTQYF. CDR3 nucleotides: TGTGCCAGCAGTCCGCCGGGACAGGGTTTGACCCAGTACTTC.

Concerning this clonotype: A clone one base away is much larger, so this may be a read error. The CDR3 end shows no conserved phenylalanine or tryptophan, and so a read error is likely. The chain employs TRBV15 and TRBJ1-1; no reliable D call. V shed 1 base and J shed 6 bases, with 12 bases lying between them. The CDR3 has 14 amino acids. The germline CDR1 and CDR2 sequences are LNHNV and YYDKDF (reference sequence). The chain's CDR3 is CATSRAAASAEAFL. The CDR3 DNA sequence: TGTGCCACCAGCAGAGCGGCGGCGTCTGCTGAAGCTTTCCTT.

On this clonotype: A much bigger clone sits one base away, suggesting this may be a read error. The conserved phenylalanine or tryptophan normally closing the CDR3 is absent here, so this likely arose from a read error. The rearrangement uses TRBV20-1 and TRBJ2-7, with a possible D match to TRBD1 (6 bases). The ends were cut back, 3 bases at V and 0 bases at J, with 9 bases in the middle. CDR1 is DFQATT and CDR2 is SNEGSKA in the germline V gene (reference sequence). The CDR3 is made up of 13 amino acids. The CDR3 coding sequence is TGCAGTGCTAGGAGGACAGCCTCCTACGAGCAGTACCTC. Translated, it gives CSARRTASYEQYL.

This clonotype was observed at least ten times. V usage is TRBV27 and J usage is TRBJ2-1, with D possibly TRBD2 on 5 matching bases. This CDR3 has 17 residues. Germline V lookup: CDR1 MNHEY, CDR2 SMNVEV (reference sequence). The V and J ends lost 5 bases and 0 bases respectively, with 17 bases between them. Here the CDR3 reads CASSPRSGPTSYNEQFF. In DNA, the CDR3 is TGTGCCAGCAGTCCCCGAAGCGGACCAACCTCCTACAATGAGCAGTTCTTC.

The CDR3, as DNA: TGCGCCAGCAGCTTGGTTTTCAACACTGAAGCTTTCTTT. Protein: CASSLVFNTEAFF. The chain has TRBV5-1 and TRBJ1-1; no clear D gene. Germline V gene data show CDR1 as SGHRS and CDR2 as YFSETQ. The CDR3 sequence is 13 residues long. The ends were cut back, 0 bases at V and 2 bases at J, with 5 bases in the middle.

This clonotype was counted many times. The rearrangement uses TRBV20-1 and TRBJ2-1; 8 positions match TRBD2. The germline gives CDR1 DFQATT, CDR2 SNEGSKA (reference sequence). V shed 5 bases and J 0 bases; nucleotides not matched to a gene: 6. The CDR3 extends over 15 amino acids. As DNA, the CDR3 is TGCAGTGCTCAGAGCGGGAGCCACTCCTACAATGAGCAGTTCTTC. Translation: CSAQSGSHSYNEQFF.

The chain is built from TRBV24-1 and TRBJ2-1, with unresolved D. The CDR3 is 16 residues long. The V and J ends lost 6 bases and 0 bases respectively, with 14 bases between them. Germline CDR1 KGHDR, CDR2 SFDVKD. The CDR3 sequence is CATSSPGPHSYNEQFF. CDR3 coding DNA: TGTGCCACCAGTAGCCCCGGTCCCCACTCCTACAATGAGCAGTTCTTC.

This clonotype was detected ten times or more. This chain uses TRBV7-9 with TRBJ2-7; D is possibly TRBD2 (7 bases). Trimming left V 1 base short and J 2 bases short, with 12 bases between. CDR1 and CDR2 from the germline V gene are SEHNR and FQNEAQ (reference sequence). The CDR3 extends over 15 amino acids. CDR3 loop: CASSLVAGAAYEQYF. For the CDR3, the DNA is TGTGCCAGCAGCTTAGTTGCGGGGGCCGCCTACGAGCAGTACTTC. The variable domain in full, with the rest retrieved from reference TRBV7-9 and TRBJ2-7, is DTGVSQNPRHKITKRGQNVTFRCDPISEHNRLYWYRQTLGQGPEFLTYFQNEAQLEKSRLLSDRFSAERPKGSFSTLEIQRTEQGDSAMYLCASSLVAGAAYEQYFGPGTRLTVT.